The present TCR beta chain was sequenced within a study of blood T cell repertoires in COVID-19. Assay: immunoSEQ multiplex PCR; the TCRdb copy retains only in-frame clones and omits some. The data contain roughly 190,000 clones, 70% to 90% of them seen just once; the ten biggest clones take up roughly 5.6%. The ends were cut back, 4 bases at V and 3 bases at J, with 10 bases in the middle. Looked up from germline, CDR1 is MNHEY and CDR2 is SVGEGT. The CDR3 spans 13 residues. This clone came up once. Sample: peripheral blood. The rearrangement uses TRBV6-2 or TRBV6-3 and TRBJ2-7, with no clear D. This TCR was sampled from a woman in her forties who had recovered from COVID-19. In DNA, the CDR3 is TGTGCCAGCAGTTCTAACCTACTCTACGAGCAGTACTTC. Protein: CASSSNLLYEQYF.